These T cell receptor beta chains were read from a single sample in a study of cytomegalovirus exposure and HLA in healthy donors. The method was immunoSEQ multiplex PCR; TCRdb's version includes in-frame clones alone and lacks a portion of them. The table records approximately 180,000 clones, 70% to 85% of them present only once. The sample taken for sequencing was PBMCs. The source of these receptors is a man younger than 35 in good health and CMV-seronegative. Both conserved end residues are part of each CDR3. Fields, in order: V gene, CDR3 length, J gene, D gene, CDR3 protein. A D gene is named only where the DNA matches it firmly.

TRBV5-1	15	TRBJ1-4	TRBD1	CASSRWTGNNEKLFF
TRBV4-2	15	TRBJ2-1	TRBD2	CASSQVTSGRNEQFF
TRBV7-9	12	TRBJ2-5	.	CASSPLISEQYF
TRBV13	11	TRBJ1-2	.	CASHGEYGYTF
TRBV5-8	14	TRBJ1-2	.	CASSPSGASYGYTF
TRBV10-3	13	TRBJ1-2	.	CATPRLGGYGYTF
TRBV28	15	TRBJ2-3	TRBD2	CASSFATSGTDTQYF
TRBV28	14	TRBJ2-7	.	CASSTSTGVYEQYF
TRBV13	15	TRBJ2-6	.	CASSLLGLGANVLTF
TRBV27	11	TRBJ2-5	TRBD2	CASSWGGTQYF
TRBV9	15	TRBJ1-3	TRBD1	CASSGQGSSGNTIYF
TRBV27	14	TRBJ1-5	.	CASSSRGGNQPQHF
TRBV5-1	13	TRBJ2-7	.	CASSSPPSSEQYF
TRBV19	16	TRBJ1-5	TRBD1	CASSIDSGRGLQPQHF
TRBV7-9	14	TRBJ1-2	.	CASSLLEIRGGYTF
TRBV7-9	18	TRBJ2-7	TRBD2	CASSLESWREAPLYERYF
TRBV6-5	14	TRBJ1-6	.	CASAMSSYNSPLHF
TRBV19	18	TRBJ2-5	TRBD2	CASSASGSRSRYGETQYF
TRBV2	14	TRBJ2-7	TRBD1	CASIPGQGFPEQYF
TRBV5-4	17	TRBJ1-6	TRBD1	CASSLGIPGQRNSPLHF
TRBV9	14	TRBJ1-1	.	CASSPPRPGTEAFF
TRBV7-9	15	TRBJ2-1	.	CASSSPGQVYNEQFF
TRBV18	20	TRBJ2-6	.	CASSPGLGAYLWSGANVLTF
TRBV5-5	14	TRBJ1-1	.	CASSLAGEITEAFF
TRBV9	15	TRBJ2-1	.	CASSEALLGGREQFF
TRBV9	15	TRBJ1-3	.	CASSGAGDRGNTIYF
TRBV5-1	15	TRBJ2-1	TRBD2	CASRGTSGGYNEQFF
TRBV6-1	13	TRBJ2-7	.	CATYRRDFYEQYF
TRBV4-1	14	.	.	CASSQDKISYEQYF
TRBV27	13	TRBJ2-7	TRBD1	CASSWTGGHEQYF
TRBV27	16	TRBJ1-2	TRBD1	CASSRKPTGANYGYTF
TRBV5-8	16	TRBJ2-5	.	CASSRGQGITTETQYF
TRBV7-8	16	TRBJ2-7	TRBD1	CASSLFLGTGLYEQYF
TRBV5-1	16	TRBJ2-2	.	CASSLNRAANTGELFF
TRBV10-1	15	TRBJ2-1	TRBD1	CASSADRVADNEQFF
TRBV6-6	13	TRBJ1-2	.	CASSYLTGYGYTF
TRBV11-3	15	TRBJ2-1	.	CASSPGIQGWNEQFF
TRBV7-8	17	TRBJ2-1	TRBD2	CASSLAAVAGGLHEQFF
TRBV5-1	14	TRBJ2-5	.	CASSLASGRETQYF
TRBV11-2	15	TRBJ2-1	TRBD1	CASSPNRGRVNEQFF
TRBV7-9	16	TRBJ1-2	.	CASSNPWEGLIYGYTF